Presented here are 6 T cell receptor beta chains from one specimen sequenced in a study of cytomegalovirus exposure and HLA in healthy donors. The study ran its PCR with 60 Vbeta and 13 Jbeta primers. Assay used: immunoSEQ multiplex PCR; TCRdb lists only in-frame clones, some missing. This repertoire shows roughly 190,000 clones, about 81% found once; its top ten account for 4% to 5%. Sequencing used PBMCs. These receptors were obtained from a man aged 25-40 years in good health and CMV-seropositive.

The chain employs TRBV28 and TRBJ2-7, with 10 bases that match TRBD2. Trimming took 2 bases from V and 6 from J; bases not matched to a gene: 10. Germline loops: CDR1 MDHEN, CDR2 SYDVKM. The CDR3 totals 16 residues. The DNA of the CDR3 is TGTGCCAGCAGTTTAGCCAGCGGGAGGGCCACGGGCGAGCAGTACTTC. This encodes CASSLASGRATGEQYF.

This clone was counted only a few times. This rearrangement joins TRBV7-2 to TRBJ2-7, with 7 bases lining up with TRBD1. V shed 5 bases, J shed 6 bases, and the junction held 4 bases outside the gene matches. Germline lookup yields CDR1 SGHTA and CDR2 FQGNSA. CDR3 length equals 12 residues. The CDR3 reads CASSLTGFEQYF. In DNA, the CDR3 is TGTGCCAGCAGCCTGACAGGGTTCGAGCAGTACTTC.

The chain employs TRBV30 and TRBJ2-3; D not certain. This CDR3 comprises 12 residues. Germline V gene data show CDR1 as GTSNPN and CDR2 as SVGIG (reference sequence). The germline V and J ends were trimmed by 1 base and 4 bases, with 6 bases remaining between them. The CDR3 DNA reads TGTGCCTGGAGTGGCGTCGCAGATACGCAGTATTTT. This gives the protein CAWSGVADTQYF.

The CDR3 nucleotides are TGTGCCAGTAGTATAGGTAGTAGCGGGAATGAGCAGTTCTTC. It encodes CASSIGSSGNEQFF. The chain employs TRBV19 and TRBJ2-1; the match to TRBD2 covers 7 bases. The CDR3 is 14 amino acids. With V trimmed by 1 base and J by 7 bases, 4 bases remained unmatched. The germline V gene has CDR1 LNHDA and CDR2 SQIVND (reference sequence).

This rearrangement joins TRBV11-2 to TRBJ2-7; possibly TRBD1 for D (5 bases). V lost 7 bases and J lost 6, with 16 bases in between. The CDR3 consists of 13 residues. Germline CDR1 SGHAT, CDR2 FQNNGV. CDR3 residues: CASTRQATGEQYF. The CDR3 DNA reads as TGTGCCAGCACCAGGCAGGCCACAGGCGAGCAGTACTTC.

The CDR3 coding sequence is TGTGCCAGCAGCAAGGACACCCTCTTGAACGAGCAGTACTTC. It translates to CASSKDTLLNEQYF. This rearrangement joins TRBV5-4 to TRBJ2-5; tentatively, D is TRBD1 (5 bases). Gene TRBJ2-7 matches the end of the DNA better, so the J call may be wrong. CDR1 is SGHNT and CDR2 is YYREEE in the germline V gene (reference sequence). This CDR3 spans 14 amino acids.